Here is one T cell receptor (beta chain) with its context. Looked up from germline, CDR1 is MGHRA and CDR2 is YSYEKL. This CDR3 has 12 residues. V was clipped by 5 bases and J by 9 bases, with 12 bases between them. The data derive from a study of T cells after yellow fever vaccination. Study findings and constraints: Most primary-vaccination clones recurred post-booster (around 95% CD4, around 86% CD8). Weaker in magnitude, the secondary response showed a faster peak on day 5 versus 15.

5'RACE template switching added a universal primer site and UMIs to TCR cDNA. TCRdb analysed the 5' RACE reads with MiXCR anew, one entry per CDR3 protein. The repertoire holds approximately 85,000 distinct CDR3 sequences, 10% to 15% seen once, with under 30% in the top ten. This chain connects TRBV4-1 to TRBJ2-3; possibly TRBD2 for D (5 bases). The sample in question was CD8+ T cells not binding an NS4B(214-222) dextramer, sorted from PBMCs, obtained roughly 20 days after the first yellow fever vaccination. This TCR came from a man aged 18-30 years who received the YFV17D yellow fever vaccine. The CDR3 loop reads CASSYTGITQYF. In nucleotides, the CDR3 is TGCGCCAGCAGCTATACCGGGATCACGCAGTATTTT.